These 27 T cell receptor beta chains share one sample of origin, sequenced in a study of blood T cell repertoires in COVID-19. Assay: immunoSEQ multiplex PCR; the TCRdb copy retains only in-frame clones and omits some. The table shows approximately 120,000 clones, with 85% occurring only once. Material: peripheral blood. The source of these receptors is a man aged 80 or over with active or convalescent COVID-19.

The chain carries TRBV29-1 and TRBJ2-5; maybe TRBD2 (6 bases). This CDR3 comprises 15 residues. Germline V gives CDR1 SQVTM, CDR2 ANQGSEA. The ends were cut back, 3 bases at V and 0 bases at J, with 14 bases in the middle. Here the CDR3 DNA reads TGCAGCGTTGAGAAATTTGGCGGGGACCAAGAGACCCAGTACTTC. It is translated as CSVEKFGGDQETQYF.

The V gene is TRBV6-6, the J gene TRBJ2-3, with TRBD2 matching 8 bases. The trim removed 4 bases at V and 0 bases at J, leaving 3 bases unmatched. Germline V lookup: CDR1 MNHNY, CDR2 SVGAGI (reference sequence). This CDR3 region has 15 residues. CDR3 coding DNA: TGTGCCAGCAGTTGGAAGCGGGGGAGCACAGATACGCAGTATTTT. As protein: CASSWKRGSTDTQYF.

The chain couples TRBV6-5 to TRBJ1-1; no firm D call. This CDR3 is 15 amino acids long. Trimming left V 5 bases short and J 2 bases short, with 15 bases between. In germline, CDR1 is MNHEY, CDR2 SVGAGI. CDR3 residues: CASSRPAGGNTEAFF. The DNA of the CDR3 is TGTGCCAGCAGTCGTCCCGCGGGAGGTAACACTGAAGCTTTCTTT.

This clone was found once. This rearrangement joins TRBV19 to TRBJ1-5; possible D gene TRBD1, 6 bases. V was pared by 7 bases and J by 6 bases, with 10 bases between. This CDR3 comprises 12 residues. CDR1 and CDR2 from the germline V gene are LNHDA and SQIVND (reference sequence). The chain's CDR3 is CASNEGVQPQHF. CDR3 DNA sequence: TGTGCCAGTAATGAGGGGGTTCAGCCCCAGCATTTT.

The chain joins TRBV5-1 to TRBJ2-3; the match to TRBD2 covers 9 bases. The CDR3 is 14 residues long. The V and J ends lost 3 bases and 4 bases, in that order; junction bases with no gene match: 3. Germline V gene lookup returns CDR1 SGHRS and CDR2 YFSETQ. CDR3 protein: CASSSSGVPDTQYF. The CDR3 DNA reads as TGCGCCAGCAGCTCTAGCGGGGTCCCAGATACGCAGTATTTT.

The chain couples TRBV30 to TRBJ1-1; no definite D call. The germline V and J ends were trimmed by 2 bases and 0 bases, with 16 bases remaining between them. The CDR3 contains 16 residues. Germline V gives CDR1 GTSNPN, CDR2 SVGIG (reference sequence). Here the CDR3 reads CAWSPHLGPMNTEAFF. As DNA, the CDR3 is TGTGCCTGGAGTCCCCATTTGGGCCCAATGAACACTGAAGCTTTCTTT. The whole variable domain, filled in from reference TRBV30 and TRBJ1-1, reads SQTIHQWPATLVQPVGSPLSLECTVEGTSNPNLYWYRQAAGRGLQLLFYSVGIGQISSEVPQNLSASRPQDRQFILSSKKLLLSDSGFYLCAWSPHLGPMNTEAFFGQGTRLTVV.

The chain recombines TRBV6-5 with TRBJ2-7; 10 nucleotides line up with TRBD1. With V trimmed by 6 bases and J by 0 bases, 5 bases remained unmatched. CDR1 is MNHEY, CDR2 SVGAGI, per germline. The CDR3 sequence is 15 residues long. The CDR3 is CASRGQGSYSYEQYF. In nucleotides, the CDR3 is TGTGCCAGCAGGGGACAGGGGTCCTACTCCTACGAGCAGTACTTC.

This clone occurred a few times. The chain couples TRBV9 to TRBJ2-7; TRBD1 matches 7 bases. The junction had 4 bases not matched to a gene; V was cut back by 0 bases and J by 1 base. The CDR3 has 15 amino acids. Looked up from germline, CDR1 is SGDLS and CDR2 is YYNGEE. CDR3 loop: CASSVAGTESYEQYF. DNA of the CDR3: TGTGCCAGCAGCGTAGCCGGGACAGAGTCCTACGAGCAGTACTTC.

The rearrangement links TRBV30 to TRBJ2-5, with 10 bases identical to TRBD2. The germline CDR1 and CDR2 sequences are GTSNPN and SVGIG (reference sequence). This CDR3 is built from 14 residues. Unmatched junction bases numbered 4, after V lost 2 bases and J lost 4 bases. The CDR3 DNA is TGTGCCTGGAGTACGGGACTAGCGTCAGAGACCCAGTACTTC. Translated, it gives CAWSTGLASETQYF.

This clone was counted a single time. The gene calls are TRBV5-1 and TRBJ2-7; the match to TRBD2 covers 11 bases. After removal of 1 base from V and 4 bases from J, the junction contained 10 bases not matched to a gene. Germline V lookup: CDR1 SGHRS, CDR2 YFSETQ. This CDR3 contains 17 residues. CDR3 loop: CASSLLKTSGVGYEQYF. CDR3 nucleotide sequence: TGCGCCAGCAGCTTGTTGAAGACTAGCGGGGTTGGATACGAGCAGTACTTC.

This clone was detected only a few times. Distinct nucleotide sequences in the sample also encode this CDR3. The CDR3 DNA reads as TGTGCCAGCAGCTTGGCCGGGGGTAATCAGCCCCAGCATTTT. This sequence encodes CASSLAGGNQPQHF. The chain is built from TRBV7-9 and TRBJ1-5; D possibly corresponds to TRBD1 (5 bases). Germline V gene data show CDR1 as SEHNR and CDR2 as FQNEAQ (reference sequence). V lost 3 bases and J 4 bases, leaving 10 bases between the germline ends. The length of the CDR3 is 14 residues.

This clone was picked up one time. The chain recombines TRBV18 with TRBJ1-1; 9 nucleotides agree with TRBD1. The CDR3 length is 16 residues. With 4 bases clipped from V and 1 base from J, the junction kept 7 bases outside the gene matches. Germline CDR1 reads KGHSH; CDR2 reads LQKENI. This CDR3 reads CASSQQGAFRNTEAFF. CDR3 bases: TGTGCCAGCTCACAACAGGGGGCTTTTAGGAACACTGAAGCTTTCTTT.

CDR3 amino acids: CASSPGGLNEQFF. DNA of the CDR3: TGTGCCAGCAGCCCTGGCGGACTCAATGAGCAGTTCTTC. V and J are TRBV11-2 and TRBJ2-1, with a possible D match to TRBD2 (5 bases). The V and J ends lost 5 bases and 6 bases respectively, with 11 bases between them. CDR3 length: 13 residues. Germline lookup yields CDR1 SGHAT and CDR2 FQNNGV.

The genes are TRBV4-3 and TRBJ2-1, with D perhaps matching TRBD1 (5 bases). Trimming removed 0 bases at V and 6 bases at J, with 9 bases between. This CDR3 region has 14 residues. Germline V gene data show CDR1 as LGHNA and CDR2 as YSLEER. This CDR3 is CASSQELGVNEQFF. CDR3 nucleotide sequence: TGCGCCAGCAGCCAAGAGCTAGGGGTCAATGAGCAGTTCTTC.

The CDR3: CASRQGSQPQHF. Written as DNA, the CDR3 is TGTGCCAGCAGGCAGGGTAGTCAGCCCCAGCATTTT. The genes are TRBV28 and TRBJ1-5; perhaps TRBD1 as D (5 bases). Germline CDR1 reads MDHEN; CDR2 reads SYDVKM. The CDR3 is 12 amino acids. V lost 6 bases and J 6 bases, leaving 9 bases between the germline ends. The whole variable domain, remainder taken from reference TRBV28 and TRBJ1-5, is DVKVTQSSRYLVKRTGEKVFLECVQDMDHENMFWYRQDPGLGLRLIYFSYDVKMKEKGDIPEGYSVSREKKERFSLILESASTNQTSMYLCASRQGSQPQHFGDGTRLSIL.

The rearrangement uses TRBV7-3 and TRBJ2-5, with 7 bases fitting TRBD2. The germline V gene has CDR1 SGHTA and CDR2 FQGTGA. J lost 4 bases, V lost 2 bases, and 4 bases had no gene match. This CDR3 contains 14 residues. CDR3 amino acids: CASSLAGDSETQYF. The CDR3 coding sequence is TGTGCCAGCAGCTTAGCGGGAGATTCAGAGACCCAGTACTTC. The whole variable domain, filled in from reference TRBV7-3 and TRBJ2-5, reads GAGVSQTPSNKVTEKGKYVELRCDPISGHTALYWYRQSLGQGPEFLIYFQGTGAADDSGLPNDRFFAVRPEGSVSTLKIQRTERGDSAVYLCASSLAGDSETQYFGPGTRLLVL.

The sample holds one count of this clone. The chain uses TRBV4-3 and TRBJ1-1; the match to TRBD1 covers 11 bases. The J segment lost 5 bases and the V segment lost 2 bases, leaving 7 bases of the junction unmatched. Germline V gene lookup returns CDR1 LGHNA and CDR2 YSLEER. CDR3 length: 16 residues. The DNA for the CDR3 is TGCGCCAGCAGCCAACATACCGGGACAGGGGGAACTGAAGCTTTCTTT. Amino acid sequence: CASSQHTGTGGTEAFF.

The CDR3 loop is CATSRGGLSSGNTIYF. CDR3 in DNA: TGTGCCACCAGCAGAGGAGGACTCAGCTCTGGAAACACCATATATTTT. The chain has TRBV15 and TRBJ1-3; D call uncertain. From germline, CDR1 is LNHNV and CDR2 YYDKDF (reference sequence). Trimming left V 1 base short and J 0 bases short, with 10 bases between. The CDR3 extends over 16 amino acids. The whole variable domain, remainder taken from reference TRBV15 and TRBJ1-3, is DAMVIQNPRYQVTQFGKPVTLSCSQTLNHNVMYWYQQKSSQAPKLLFHYYDKDFNNEADTPDNFQSRRPNTSFCFLDIRSPGLGDTAMYLCATSRGGLSSGNTIYFGEGSWLTVV.

The chain combines TRBV2 with TRBJ2-7, with TRBD2 as a possible D gene (6 bases). V lost 9 bases to trimming and J lost 2 bases, with 17 bases between them. Germline CDR1 reads SNHLY; CDR2 reads FYNNEI. This CDR3 spans 14 amino acids. The CDR3 loop reads CASRAERVTYEQYF. CDR3 bases: TGTGCCAGTCGGGCCGAGCGGGTTACCTACGAGCAGTACTTC.

There are a few counts of this clone. This chain joins TRBV19 and TRBJ1-1, with TRBD1 matching 9 bases. Per germline, CDR1 LNHDA and CDR2 SQIVND (reference sequence). V gave up 7 bases and J gave up 1 base; unmatched junction bases: 4. The CDR3 consists of 14 residues. CDR3 in DNA: TGTGCCAGTACCAGGGACAGGGCGAACACTGAAGCTTTCTTT. It translates to CASTRDRANTEAFF.

The V and J genes are TRBV5-1 and TRBJ1-6, with 9 bases that match TRBD1. Trimming removed 3 bases from V and 11 bases from J; junction bases left unmatched: 9. CDR1 SGHRS and CDR2 YFSETQ come from the germline V gene. The CDR3 has 15 amino acids. The DNA for the CDR3 is TGCGCCAGCAGCTCGCGGGACAGGGATCTTACACCCCTCCACTTT. Protein: CASSSRDRDLTPLHF.

This sequence joins TRBV27 and TRBJ2-3, with TRBD2 matching over 13 bases. With V trimmed by 2 bases and J by 5 bases, 10 bases remained unmatched. CDR3 size: 18 residues. Germline V gene data show CDR1 as MNHEY and CDR2 as SMNVEV (reference sequence). CDR3 nucleotides: TGTGCCAGCAGTTTAAGGTTTACTAGCGGGAGGGGGGGAGATACGCAGTATTTT. Translated: CASSLRFTSGRGGDTQYF.

This clone was counted between two and nine times. CDR3 DNA: TGTGCCAGCTCGAGGGAAGTCTATGGCTACACCTTC. This sequence encodes CASSREVYGYTF. The genes are TRBV7-2 and TRBJ1-2; D is unclear. Looked up from germline, CDR1 is SGHTA and CDR2 is FQGNSA. The CDR3 runs to 12 residues. V was clipped by 8 bases and J by 4 bases, with 11 bases between them.

The chain employs TRBV7-3 and TRBJ1-2, with 8 bases identical to TRBD1. The germline V gene has CDR1 SGHTA and CDR2 FQGTGA. V trimming: 5 bases; J trimming: 4 bases; junction bases outside the gene matches: 9. CDR3 length equals 15 residues. CDR3 amino acids: CASSKQGGEGYGYTF. DNA of the CDR3: TGTGCCAGCAGCAAACAGGGGGGAGAGGGCTATGGCTACACCTTC.

The chain recombines TRBV10-3 with TRBJ2-1, with TRBD1 matching 7 bases. Germline lookup yields CDR1 ENHRY and CDR2 SYGVKD. Unmatched junction bases numbered 5, after V lost 2 bases and J lost 7 bases. This CDR3 is 14 amino acids long. CDR3 residues: CAISERTGLNEQFF. CDR3 bases: TGTGCCATCAGTGAGAGGACAGGACTTAATGAGCAGTTCTTC.

The chain combines TRBV9 with TRBJ1-3; possible D gene TRBD1, 6 bases. From germline, CDR1 is SGDLS and CDR2 YYNGEE. The CDR3 sequence is 14 residues long. Trimming cost V 0 bases and J 7 bases, with 11 bases left between them. The CDR3 coding sequence is TGTGCCAGCAGCGTAGAGTACAGGGATAACACCATATATTTT. Its translation: CASSVEYRDNTIYF.

This clone has only a few counts. The V and J genes are TRBV20-1 and TRBJ2-5; D not resolved. CDR3 length: 11 residues. Trimming cost V 4 bases and J 2 bases, with 5 bases left between them. The germline V gene encodes CDR1 DFQATT and CDR2 SNEGSKA (reference sequence). The CDR3 loop is CSAIIQETQYF. As DNA, the CDR3 is TGCAGTGCTATCATTCAAGAGACCCAGTACTTC.